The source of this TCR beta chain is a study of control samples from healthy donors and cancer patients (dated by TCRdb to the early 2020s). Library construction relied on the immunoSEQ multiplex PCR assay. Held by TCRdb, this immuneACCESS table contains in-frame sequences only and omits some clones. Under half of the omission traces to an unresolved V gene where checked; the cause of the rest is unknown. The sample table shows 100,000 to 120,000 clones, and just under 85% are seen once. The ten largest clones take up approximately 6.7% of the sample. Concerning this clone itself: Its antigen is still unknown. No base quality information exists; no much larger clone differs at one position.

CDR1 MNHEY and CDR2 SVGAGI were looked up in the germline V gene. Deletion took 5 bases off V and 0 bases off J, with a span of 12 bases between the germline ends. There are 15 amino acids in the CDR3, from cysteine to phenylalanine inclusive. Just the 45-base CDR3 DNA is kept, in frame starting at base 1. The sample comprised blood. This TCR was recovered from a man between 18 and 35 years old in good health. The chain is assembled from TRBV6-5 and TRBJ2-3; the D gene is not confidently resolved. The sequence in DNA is TGTGCCAGCAGTACCGGCGCAAGTAGCACAGATACGCAGTATTTT. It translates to CASSTGASSTDTQYF.